The entry that follows covers one T cell receptor beta chain sequence. Its antigen remains unidentified. No base quality values were provided; no much bigger clone lies one nucleotide off. This sample is part of a study of T cell responses to AZD1222 COVID-19 vaccine (dated by TCRdb to the early 2020s). Broadly, across the study: AZD1222 recipients given second doses at about 4 weeks or at about 12 weeks were pooled, since spike-specific TCR depth and breadth were not found to differ between the two schedules. TCR sequencing was performed for about 250 trial participants, of whom roughly 200 were given two doses of AZD1222 and around 25 were given two doses of MenACWY control vaccine. Trial participants were enrolled by age into subgroups of 18-55, 56-69 and 70-plus years, and 148, 28 and 57 TCR-sequenced participants, respectively, were included in these subgroups. Here is what the overall study found, with its caveats: Conclusions about previously exposed vaccinees are limited because only six or seven AZD1222 recipients were SARS-CoV-2 seropositive at baseline. Participants were mostly white British, with more females than males. The authors suggested clonal diversity may have been underestimated. After two AZD1222 doses, spike-specific TCR breadth and depth were significantly higher than at day 0 and than in MenACWY recipients. Reportedly, close to half of the unique spike-specific TCRs recognized epitopes lying outside the regions that are mutated in the B.1.351 and B.1.1.7 variants. Because no samples from the day 14 peak response were available, repertoires could be characterized only after the peak T cell response. In the small 56-69-year group, the increase in depth fell short of significance, most likely because of low power. CD4 TCRs associated with the vaccine covered the entire spike protein, and the dominant responses were in regions 160-218 and 743-854.

For CDR1 and CDR2, the germline V gene lists SGDLS and YYNGEE. Trimming accounts for 4 bases at V and 5 bases at J, while the number of junction bases matched to no gene is 8. Measured from the cysteine to the phenylalanine, the CDR3 is 14 residues long. Only the CDR3 portion is preserved as DNA: 42 bases, with reading frame beginning at the first base. The CDR3 regions of human TCRbeta chains were analyzed by immunosequencing. Per the source publication's procedure: Repertoire TCRs were checked for matches against a reference library of SARS-CoV-2-specific TCRs that had been generated using the MIRA antigen-specificity platform. Breadth was defined as the fraction of unique TCRs that were SARS-CoV-2-associated, and depth was defined as the fraction of total T cells that were SARS-CoV-2-associated. Each spike-specific TCR was assigned to its reactive spike region and to a CD4 or CD8 class using the MIRA data. Log10-transformed breadth and depth values were compared by one-way ANOVA with Sidak's multiple comparisons tests. TCRdb holds this immuneACCESS table with in-frame rearrangements only. Some clones are missing; in checked studies, unresolved V genes explain under half, and the rest has no known cause. V and J calls and clone size come straight from that table; D and trimming were deduced from the DNA. For this sample the table gives about 150,000 clones, of which about 88% were detected only once. The ten largest clones take up approximately 20% of the sample.

The time point label for this specimen denotes: baseline before first vaccination. Samples from vaccinated people were obtained from the UK trials COV001 and COV002, which included a single-blind randomized controlled phase 2/3 trial of AZD1222 (ChAdOx1 nCoV-19) in healthy adults. Trial participant PBMC samples were collected at day 0 and day 28 after the second dose for TCRbeta chain sequencing. This receptor was identified in an adult in good health. This specimen consisted of peripheral blood, obtained on day 0 of AZD1222 vaccination. The rearranged segments are TRBV9 and TRBJ2-7; 8 bases in between match TRBD2. CDR3 sequence: CASSTGLAGHEQYF. The nucleotide sequence reads as follows: TGTGCCAGCAGCACCGGACTAGCAGGGCACGAGCAGTACTTC.